Listed here is a single TCR beta chain. Its antigen is currently not known. One base away there is no much larger clone; base qualities are not given. The donors were healthy, HIV-negative adults who had no recently reported acute infections or vaccinations. Only Caucasian adults living in Nashville, Tennessee, USA were represented among the donors. CD4+ T cells were enriched through magnetic negative selection, after which naive cells were positively selected on CD45RA and the remaining negative fraction served as the memory subset. Blood was obtained by leukapheresis, after which PBMCs were separated by Ficoll-Histopaque density gradient centrifugation and cryopreserved in liquid nitrogen vapor phase. Analytical flow cytometry was used to check the purity and quantity of every magnetically sorted T cell population. Genomic DNA was isolated from each sorted fraction and quantified by UV absorbance on a Nanodrop 2000c.

The source of the sample is a study of shared clonotypes between healthy human individuals (TCRdb year 2020). The study in broad terms: Two women and a few men aged 18 to 49 years were included in the cohort. For each donor, CD4 naive and CD4 memory were each run on three plates, CD8 naive on two plates, and CD8 memory on one plate. Blood TCR repertoires of about five healthy adults were deeply sequenced to estimate repertoire size and the extent of clonotype sharing between individuals. Different laboratories and diverse techniques were used to prepare libraries and sequence TCR repertoires, to increase sequencing depth and limit assay-specific biases. Each donor's leukapheresis produced roughly between roughly 0.9 and 8.9 billion PBMCs. General conclusions and limits of the study: Pairwise subsampling led to the expectation that sequencing depth would affect the degree of clonotype sharing among donors. Sharing across several donors was observed for around 4.8% of naive CD4, about 4% of naive CD8, 2% to 2.5% of memory CD4, and about 0.4% of memory CD8 clonotypes. Compared with non-shared clonotypes, clonotypes shared by all four sorted-subset donors had higher generation probabilities. Sampling was limited to blood, and TCR repertoires in tissue likely differ from TCR repertoires in blood. Even with the large sequencing depth, rarefaction of the sorted-subset datasets indicated that sequencing was incomplete. Naive subsets generally had larger estimated clonotype richness than memory subsets did. Because the study included a small number of donors, the genetic and exposure-history diversity represented was limited.

Counted from cysteine to phenylalanine, this CDR3 has 13 amino acids. The sequence is cut down to CDR3 DNA, 39 bases in frame from base 1. Per the germline V gene, SGHRS is the CDR1 and YFSETQ is the CDR2. V drops 2 bases and J drops 8 bases, leaving 13 bases in between. Using the deep immunoSEQ assay, multiplex PCR amplified TCR CDR3 regions from genomic DNA. For each cell subset, the extracted genomic DNA was distributed evenly across all wells of several immunoSEQ 96-well plates, and each plate served as one replicate. For sorted subsets, about 200 ng genomic DNA, equal to 30,000 to 35,000 T cell genomes, was loaded into each replicate PCR. The purified libraries were quantified using a Qubit 3.0 fluorometer, sized with a Bioanalyzer 2100, and then quantified again using the KAPA Library Quantification kit. Every immunoSEQ 96-well plate was sequenced on a dedicated single-read 150-cycle Illumina NextSeq 550 flow cell. In the paper's pipeline: Because only junctional sequences without quality scores were contained in the immunoSEQ output, filtering matching that applied to full-length reads could not be performed. Sequences were annotated with PyIR, a Python wrapper for IgBLAST v1.9, using IMGT germline references to assign V/J genes and CDR3. Reads with weak V/J assignments (E-value above 1e-6), missing CDR3, stop codons, out-of-frame junctions, or ambiguous translated residues were removed. A V3J clonotype was defined by an identical inferred V gene, J gene, and CDR3 amino acid sequence. Percentage overlap between repertoires was calculated by dividing the number of shared unique clonotypes by the size of the smaller repertoire. Three approaches were used to assess repertoire richness: RTK rarefaction, the Chao1 estimator, and Recon v2.1 estimates of unobserved clonotypes. Generation probabilities for all TCRbeta clonotypes obtained by the gDNA method from a handful of donors were computed using OLGA. TCRdb's version of the immuneACCESS table is confined to in-frame rearrangements and falls short of the full clone set. An unresolved V gene accounts for under half of the shortfall where checked; the remainder is of unknown origin. The D gene and trimming were derived from the DNA, and the V and J assignments and clone size from that table. In this sample the table shows over 400,000 clones, about 96% of which occur a single time. Clones ranked in the top ten supply about 0.06% of the sample.

This clonotype was sampled from a woman aged 30 to 39 in good health. The sequence links TRBV5-1 to TRBJ1-1, and perhaps TRBD1 as D gene, on 5 matching bases. The sequenced material came from naive CD4+ T cells sorted from blood. What this sample's cell subset or site label stands for: CD45RA+ positively selected. The DNA sequence follows: TGCGCCAGCAGCTTTCAGGGAGCGAGGGAAGCTTTCTTT. It translates as CASSFQGAREAFF. The CDR3, completed at both ends by the reference TRBV5-1 and TRBJ1-1 genes, gives the full variable domain KAGVTQTPRYLIKTRGQQVTLSCSPISGHRSVSWYQQTPGQGLQFLFEYFSETQRNKGNFPGRFSGRQFSNSRSEMNVSTLELGDSALYLCASSFQGAREAFFGQGTRLTVV.